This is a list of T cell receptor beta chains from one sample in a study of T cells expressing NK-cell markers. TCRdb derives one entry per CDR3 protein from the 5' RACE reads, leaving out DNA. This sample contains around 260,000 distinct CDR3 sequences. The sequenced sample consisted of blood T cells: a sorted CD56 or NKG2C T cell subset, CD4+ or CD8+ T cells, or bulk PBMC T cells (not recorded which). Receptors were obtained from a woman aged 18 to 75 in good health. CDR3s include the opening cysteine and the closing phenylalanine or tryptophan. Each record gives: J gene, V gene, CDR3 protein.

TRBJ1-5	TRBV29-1	CSVKFRVPWPQHF
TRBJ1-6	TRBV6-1	CASRVGQGSSPLHF
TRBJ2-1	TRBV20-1	CSASGAVYNEQFF
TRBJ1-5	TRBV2	CASSKEGYQPQHF
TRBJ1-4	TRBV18	CASSLNRRADEKLFF
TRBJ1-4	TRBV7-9	CASSFGQGHNEKLFF
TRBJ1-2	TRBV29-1	CSVGWANYGYTF
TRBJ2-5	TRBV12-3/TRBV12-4	CASSLGAGGSQETQYF
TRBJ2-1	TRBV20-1	CSALSGPPYNEQFF
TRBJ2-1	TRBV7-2	CASSWRDSGYNEQFF
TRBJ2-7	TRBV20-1	CRALGGTVYEQYF
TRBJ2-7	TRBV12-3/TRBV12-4	CASRGTAAPYEQYF
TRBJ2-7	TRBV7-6	CAPGGSSEQYF
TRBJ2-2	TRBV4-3	CASSQGLASSSGELFF
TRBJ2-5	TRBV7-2	CASRKRGGETQYF
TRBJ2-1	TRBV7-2	CASSARQGDYNEQFF
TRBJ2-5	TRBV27	CASSLSYQETQYF
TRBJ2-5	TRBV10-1	CASRRGPSGTQYF
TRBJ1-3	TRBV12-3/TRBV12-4	CASSLVSVTGASGNTIYF
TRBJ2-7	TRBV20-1	CSATTGRGRYEQYF
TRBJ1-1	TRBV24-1	CATSDFKGTEAFF
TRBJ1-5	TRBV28	CASSTPPRVRSNQPQHF
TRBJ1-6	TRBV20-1	CSARAQGARFTSPLHF
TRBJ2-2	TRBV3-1	CASSQGGGNTGELFF
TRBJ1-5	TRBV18	CASSPPGLVQPQHF
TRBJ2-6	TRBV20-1	CSARVVDPGANVLTF
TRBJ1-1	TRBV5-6	CASSVLRDRGGFTEAFF
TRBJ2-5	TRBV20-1	CSAKTSGEETQYF
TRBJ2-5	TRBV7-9	CASSPDHAQETQYF
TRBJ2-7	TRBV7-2	CASSFLVTGERYF
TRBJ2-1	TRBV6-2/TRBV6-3	CASNDRVGNEQFF
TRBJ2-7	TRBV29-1	CSVEFPGTGANEQYF
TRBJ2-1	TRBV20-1	CSRTGTRDSEQFF
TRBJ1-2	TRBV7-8	CASSFGQGYGYTF
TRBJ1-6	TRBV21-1	CASSPRVPYNSPLHF
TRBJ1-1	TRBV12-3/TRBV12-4	CASSRNTEAFF
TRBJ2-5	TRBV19	CASGQGAVQETQYF
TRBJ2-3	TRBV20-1	CSARSLAYTDTQYF
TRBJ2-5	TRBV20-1	CSARDFRGRETQYF
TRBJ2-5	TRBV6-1	CASRKVARGHSSETQYF
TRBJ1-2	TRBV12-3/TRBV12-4	CASSPGEYGYTF
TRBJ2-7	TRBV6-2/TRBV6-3	CASSYSRRSGTSSYEQYF
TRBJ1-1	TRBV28	CASRPGQYTEAFF
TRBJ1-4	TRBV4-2	CASSQREGGLAEKLFF
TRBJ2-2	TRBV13	CASSFTGGAAGELFF
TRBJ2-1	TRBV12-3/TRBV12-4	CASSGLVTNEQFF
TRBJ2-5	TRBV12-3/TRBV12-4	CASMMASGSETQYF
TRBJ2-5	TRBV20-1	CSVATSRMETQYF
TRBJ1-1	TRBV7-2	CASSLEGAGGWTEAFF
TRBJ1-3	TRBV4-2	CASSQEGGIGNTIYF
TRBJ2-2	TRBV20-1	CSARLQLRQNTGELFF
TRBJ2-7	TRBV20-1	CSARGRGDEQYF
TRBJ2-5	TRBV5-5	CASSLGGLAGMGETQYF